This TCR beta chain was observed in a study of blood T cells in healthy people across ages. Study-level information: Per two T cells, template switching captured roughly one barcoded beta molecule. Regarding the study as a whole: Bulk PBMC profiling left naive and antigen-experienced comparisons inconclusive.

As regards this clonotype: No antigen is known for it.

Then a second PCR, running roughly 6 to 11 cycles, was carried out with a sample-barcoded 5' primer and a J-beta primer mix. A template-switch adaptor containing 12 random nucleotides labeled each cDNA molecule. TCRdb reprocessed the 5' RACE reads with MiXCR, giving one entry per CDR3 protein. The repertoire holds hundreds of thousands of distinct CDR3 sequences, with roughly 60% as singletons. Germline V CDR1 and CDR2: SGHTA, FQGNSA. The CDR3 sequence is 15 residues long. This clonotype was obtained from a man aged 25-45 years in good health. The J gene is TRBJ2-7, the V gene TRBV7-2; a weak D match, TRBD1 (7 bases). The J call may be wrong; the DNA end is better matched by TRBJ2-5. The sample consisted of blood. The DNA for the CDR3 is TGTGCCAGCAGACCACGCGGGACAGTGGGGGAGACCCAGTACTTC. As protein: CASRPRGTVGETQYF.